This T cell receptor (beta chain) appears in the sequencing data of a study of T cells expressing NK-cell markers. The CDR3 contains 14 residues. Study-level results: Clarity on HCMV specificity was lacking for the expanded NKG2C+ T cell clones. Dominant NKG2C+ clonotypes were found to form roughly 1.0-7.0% of CD8+ T cells in about 6 donors.

Reprocessing the 5' RACE reads, TCRdb reports a single entry for every CDR3 protein and omits DNA. The table lists 400,000 to 550,000 distinct CDR3 sequences, with 6% to 8% in the top ten. To note about this clonotype: Its antigen is currently unknown.

The chain combines TRBV12-3 or TRBV12-4 with TRBJ1-2; TCRdb lists TRBD1, though no DNA is available to test this call. This receptor was obtained from a woman between 18 and 70 years old in good health. The sample comprised blood T cells: a sorted CD56 or NKG2C T cell subset, CD4+ or CD8+ T cells, or bulk PBMC T cells (not recorded which). This chain's CDR3 is CASSWSSPNYGYTF.